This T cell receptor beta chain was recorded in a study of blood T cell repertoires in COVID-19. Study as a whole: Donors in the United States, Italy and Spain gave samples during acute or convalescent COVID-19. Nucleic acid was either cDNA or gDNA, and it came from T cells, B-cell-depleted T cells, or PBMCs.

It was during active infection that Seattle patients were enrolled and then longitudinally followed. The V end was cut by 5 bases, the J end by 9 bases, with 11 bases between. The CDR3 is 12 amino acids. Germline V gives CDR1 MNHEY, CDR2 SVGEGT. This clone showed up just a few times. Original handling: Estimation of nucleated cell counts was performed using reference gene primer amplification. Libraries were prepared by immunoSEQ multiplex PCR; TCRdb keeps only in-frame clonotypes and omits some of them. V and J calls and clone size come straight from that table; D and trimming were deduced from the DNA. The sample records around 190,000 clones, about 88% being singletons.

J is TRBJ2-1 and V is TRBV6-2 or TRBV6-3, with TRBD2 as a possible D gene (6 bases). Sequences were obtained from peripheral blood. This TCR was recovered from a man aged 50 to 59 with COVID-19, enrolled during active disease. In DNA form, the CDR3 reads TGTGCCAGCAGTCCCCTAGCGACTGAGCAGTTCTTC. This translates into CASSPLATEQFF.